Following are 26 T cell receptor beta chains from one sample sequenced in a study of blood T cells in healthy people across ages. PCR was performed a second time for about 6 to 11 cycles using a sample-barcoded 5' primer and a J-beta primer mix. A single record per CDR3 protein comes from TCRdb applying MiXCR to the 5' RACE reads. Of about 900,000 distinct CDR3 sequences detected, 45% to 50% appear once; the ten largest clones hold around an eighth. Sequenced: blood. The receptors shown here come from a young man in good health.

This clonotype was seen only a few times. J is TRBJ2-4 and V is TRBV5-1, with D possibly TRBD2 on 5 matching bases. The DNA end is more similar to TRBJ2-7, so the J call may be wrong. The CDR3 has 14 residues. The V gene's germline CDR1 is SGHRS and CDR2 YFSETQ. In nucleotides, the CDR3 is TGCGCCAGCAGCTTGTCCGGGGTAGACTACGAGCAGTACTTC. Amino acid sequence: CASSLSGVDYEQYF.

The chain has TRBV27 and TRBJ2-3; TRBD1 aligns across 7 bases. The germline gives CDR1 MNHEY, CDR2 SMNVEV (reference sequence). The CDR3 is 16 residues long. The V segment lost 5 bases and the J segment 0 bases; nucleotides outside the gene matches: 8. The CDR3 protein is CASSLWTGISTDTQYF. The CDR3 coding sequence is TGTGCCAGCAGTCTTTGGACAGGTATTAGCACAGATACGCAGTATTTT.

The rearrangement uses TRBV28 and TRBJ1-4; TRBD1 aligns across 9 bases. V was clipped by 3 bases and J by 8 bases; unmatched bases: 10. The CDR3 runs 16 residues. Germline loops: CDR1 MDHEN, CDR2 SYDVKM. The CDR3 is CASSFYRTGAGEKLFF. CDR3 nucleotide sequence: TGTGCCAGCAGTTTCTACCGGACAGGGGCGGGGGAAAAACTGTTTTTT.

Concerning this clonotype: An end of the junction differs from the germline gene, which may be a read error. V usage is TRBV7-2 and J usage is TRBJ1-2, with D hard to call. This CDR3 has 15 amino acids. From germline, CDR1 is SGHTA and CDR2 FQGNSA. CDR3 nucleotides: TGTGCCAGCAGCTTATCCGTAGGGCCTGACTATGGCCACACCTTC. This encodes CASSLSVGPDYGHTF.

The rearrangement links TRBV7-9 to TRBJ2-5; TRBD2 is a possible D gene (6 bases). The germline V gene encodes CDR1 SEHNR and CDR2 FQNEAQ (reference sequence). The CDR3 loop spans 13 amino acids. V lost 7 bases and J 2 bases, leaving 11 bases between the germline ends. The CDR3 loop reads CASTPREQETQYF. CDR3 bases: TGTGCCAGCACCCCTCGGGAGCAAGAGACCCAGTACTTC.

The chain uses TRBV6-5 and TRBJ1-2; tentative D call: TRBD1 (5 bases). Germline V CDR1 and CDR2: MNHEY, SVGAGI. This CDR3 has 15 amino acids. Between the trimmed V and J ends, which lost 5 bases and 7 bases, there was a span of 20 bases. The CDR3 DNA reads as TGTGCCAGCAGTAGCGGGCAGTACGGTCAGGGTGGCTACACCTTC. Translation gives CASSSGQYGQGGYTF.

This clonotype was seen only a few times. J is TRBJ2-5 and V is TRBV12-3 or TRBV12-4; D is unclear. This CDR3 comprises 12 residues. Trimming took 3 bases from V and 4 from J, leaving 6 bases between them. This CDR3 reads CASSFRRETQYF. In DNA form, the CDR3 reads TGTGCCAGCAGTTTTCGGCGAGAGACCCAGTACTTC.

On this clonotype: Germline is not matched at one junction end, which may reflect a read error. The rearrangement links TRBV12-3 or TRBV12-4 to TRBJ2-5; D tentatively reads TRBD1 or TRBD2 (6 bases each). The J call is in doubt because the DNA end fits TRBJ2-7 better. The length of the CDR3 is 10 residues. The CDR3 sequence: CRLPGAEQYF. The CDR3 region has the DNA TGCCGACTCCCGGGGGCCGAGCAGTACTTC.

This clonotype has a handful of counts. This chain joins TRBV5-1 and TRBJ1-1; 8 nucleotides line up with TRBD1. Trimming at V came to 3 bases and at J to 0 bases, leaving 7 bases not matched to a gene. The CDR3 runs 16 residues. Germline CDR1 SGHRS, CDR2 YFSETQ. The CDR3 sequence is CASSSDRATMNTEAFF. The CDR3 DNA reads as TGCGCCAGCAGCTCGGACAGGGCGACTATGAACACTGAAGCTTTCTTT.

This clonotype was seen many times. This chain uses TRBV29-1 with TRBJ2-7; possibly TRBD2 for D (5 bases). The CDR3 sequence is 12 residues long. Trimming pared 3 bases from V and 3 bases from J, leaving 9 bases between. The germline gives CDR1 SQVTM, CDR2 ANQGSEA. CDR3 in amino acids: CSVDFGSYEQYF. DNA of the CDR3: TGCAGCGTTGATTTTGGGAGCTACGAGCAGTACTTC.

The chain combines TRBV18 with TRBJ2-5, with TRBD1 as a possible D gene (5 bases). Germline V CDR1 and CDR2: KGHSH, LQKENI. V lost 2 bases and J lost 5, with 18 bases in between. This CDR3 has 16 amino acids. DNA for the CDR3: TGTGCCAGCTCACCAACCGTTCTTAGGGGTCGGGAGACCCAGTACTTC. Residues: CASSPTVLRGRETQYF.

Comments on this clonotype: A much larger clone lies one base from this, so it may be a read error. The chain carries TRBV5-1 and TRBJ2-7; 7 nucleotides match TRBD2. The CDR3 runs 15 residues. The trim removed 4 bases at V and 7 bases at J, leaving 14 bases unmatched. Germline CDR1 reads SGHRS; CDR2 reads YFSETQ. The CDR3 coding sequence is TGCGCCAGCAGCCTGGGGGGGACTTCCTACAATGAGCAGTACTTC. Its protein is CASSLGGTSYNEQYF.

The chain uses TRBV4-3 and TRBJ1-1; 8 bases match TRBD1. The CDR3 is 17 residues long. CDR1 LGHNA and CDR2 YSLEER come from the germline V gene. V trimming: 0 bases; J trimming: 4 bases; junction bases outside the gene matches: 10. The CDR3 protein is CASSQELQGGRSTEAFF. In DNA, the CDR3 is TGCGCCAGCAGCCAAGAATTACAGGGGGGGAGAAGCACTGAAGCTTTCTTT.

The chain uses TRBV7-2 and TRBJ1-5, with a tentative D call TRBD1 (5 bases). Germline V gives CDR1 SGHTA, CDR2 FQGNSA. Trimming stripped 5 bases from V and 3 bases from J, with 11 bases between. This CDR3 spans 14 amino acids. The CDR3 DNA sequence: TGTGCCAGCAGCCCCGGGACGGTCAATCAGCCCCAGCATTTT. Encoded protein: CASSPGTVNQPQHF.

This clonotype has a handful of counts. The V and J genes are TRBV6-6 and TRBJ2-7; 10 nucleotides agree with TRBD2. Germline-derived CDR1 and CDR2 are MNHNY and SVGAGI (reference sequence). Losses at the gene ends were 3 bases for V and 4 bases for J; bases not matched to a gene: 6. CDR3 length: 15 amino acids. The CDR3 is CASSYSRLAGYEQYF. The CDR3 coding sequence is TGTGCCAGCAGTTATTCCAGACTAGCGGGTTACGAGCAGTACTTC.

The CDR3 nucleotides are TGTGCCAGCAGCCAAGAGGCGGTGCGCTATGGCTACACCTTC. Encoded protein: CASSQEAVRYGYTF. This sequence joins TRBV3-1 and TRBJ1-2; D remains unclear. Germline CDR1 LGHDT, CDR2 YNNKEL (reference sequence). The ends were cut back, 0 bases at V and 4 bases at J, with 9 bases in the middle. The CDR3 extends over 14 amino acids.

J is TRBJ2-1 and V is TRBV5-1; TRBD2 matches at 12 bases. The CDR3 consists of 17 residues. V gave up 5 bases and J gave up 3 bases; unmatched junction bases: 9. Looked up from germline, CDR1 is SGHRS and CDR2 is YFSETQ. CDR3 coding DNA: TGCGCCAGCAGTCGGACTAGCGGGGTCCTAATCTACAATGAGCAGTTCTTC. This encodes CASSRTSGVLIYNEQFF.

V usage is TRBV20-1 and J usage is TRBJ2-2; perhaps TRBD1 as D (6 bases). The CDR3 has 16 residues. The germline V and J ends were trimmed by 0 bases and 5 bases, with 16 bases remaining between them. Per the germline V gene, CDR1 is DFQATT and CDR2 is SNEGSKA (reference sequence). The chain's CDR3 is CSARDPTGKHTGELFF. As DNA, the CDR3 is TGCAGTGCTAGAGATCCCACAGGGAAACATACCGGGGAGCTGTTTTTT.

The chain is built from TRBV6-5 and TRBJ1-2; TRBD1 agrees at 7 bases. This CDR3 has 15 amino acids. V lost 2 bases, J lost 5 bases, and 8 bases stayed unmatched. The V gene's germline CDR1 is MNHEY and CDR2 SVGAGI. The CDR3: CASSYIQGSGYGYTF. CDR3 DNA: TGTGCCAGCAGTTACATACAGGGGTCTGGATATGGCTACACCTTC.

Points on this clonotype: A much larger clone differs from this one at a single base, so this may be a read error. This chain connects TRBV4-3 to TRBJ2-1, with TRBD2 identical over 9 bases. The CDR3 covers 17 residues. Germline V CDR1 and CDR2: LGHNA, YSLEER. The CDR3 bases are TGCACCAGCAGCCGAGAGCGGGGGGACTTCGCCGACAATGAGCAGTTCTTC. This codes for CTSSRERGDFADNEQFF.

The chain is built from TRBV7-2 and TRBJ1-6; TRBD1 might be the D (5 bases). This CDR3 has 15 residues. The V gene's germline CDR1 is SGHTA and CDR2 FQGNSA. V lost 5 bases to trimming and J lost 11 bases, with 19 bases between them. This CDR3 is CASSPTLGLLAPLHF. The CDR3 DNA reads as TGTGCCAGCAGCCCCACATTGGGACTCCTAGCACCCCTCCACTTT.

Note on this clonotype: This may arise from a read error, as a much more abundant clone is one base away. The chain recombines TRBV3-1 with TRBJ1-4, with D unresolved. CDR1 LGHDT and CDR2 YNNKEL come from the germline V gene (reference sequence). This CDR3 contains 15 residues. Trimming took off 3 bases at V and 1 base at J, with 9 bases between the two ends. The CDR3 reads CASSHARGTNEKLFF. The CDR3, as DNA: TGTGCCAGCAGCCACGCCCGCGGAACTAATGAAAAACTGTTTTTT.

This chain connects TRBV12-3 or TRBV12-4 to TRBJ1-1; D is unresolved. CDR3 size: 14 residues. V lost 1 base to trimming and J lost 1 base, with 7 bases between them. In nucleotides, the CDR3 is TGTGCCAGCAGTTTAGGCAGGAGGAACACTGAAGCTTTCTTT. Protein product: CASSLGRRNTEAFF.

The chain couples TRBV3-1 to TRBJ1-3, with TRBD1 as a possible D gene (5 bases). V was shortened by 2 bases and J by 0 bases, with 8 bases between the two germline ends. The CDR3 totals 15 residues. The germline V gene has CDR1 LGHDT and CDR2 YNNKEL (reference sequence). The CDR3 sequence is CASSQNRISGNTIYF. The DNA for the CDR3 is TGTGCCAGCAGCCAAAACAGGATCTCTGGAAACACCATATATTTT.

The CDR3 sequence is CASSLKAGIGNQPQHF. DNA for the CDR3: TGTGCCAGCAGCTTAAAAGCGGGGATCGGCAATCAGCCCCAGCATTTT. The rearrangement links TRBV7-2 to TRBJ1-5, with D unresolved. Trimming removed 2 bases from V and 2 bases from J, with 13 bases in between. Germline CDR1 and CDR2: SGHTA and FQGNSA. This CDR3 spans 16 amino acids.

This chain links TRBV7-6 with TRBJ1-6; 9 nucleotides align to TRBD1. Germline CDR1 and CDR2: SGHVS and FNYEAQ. This CDR3 has 18 amino acids. Trimming cost V 2 bases and J 14 bases; bases outside gene matches: 19. DNA for the CDR3: TGTGCCAGCAGCTTAACGGCACCAGATCGGACAGGGGAAGTAACCCTCCACTTT. It specifies CASSLTAPDRTGEVTLHF.